The 7 T cell receptor beta chains in this list originate from one sample, sequenced in a study of blood T cell repertoires in COVID-19 (dated by TCRdb to the early 2020s). The receptor library was made with the immunoSEQ multiplex PCR assay. The source is immuneACCESS, and TCRdb retained only in-frame sequences with V and J called. Part of the clones is not carried over; for the studies checked, unresolved V genes explain less than half of this, and the remainder is unexplained. Within this sample are 150,000 to 200,000 clones, with roughly four fifths of them counted one time only. The ten largest account for 8% to 13% of the sample. Sequenced material: peripheral blood. These receptors originate from a man aged 60 to 69 with active or convalescent COVID-19.

The chain couples TRBV3-1 (or the pseudogene TRBV3-2) to TRBJ1-2; no definite D call. The CDR3 is 17 amino acids. CDR1 LGHDT and CDR2 YNNKEL come from the germline V gene (reference sequence). Trimming removed 4 bases at V and 4 bases at J, with 22 bases between. CDR3 residues: CASSPDPSGSRTYGYTF. CDR3 in DNA: TGTGCCAGCAGCCCGGACCCCTCCGGGAGTAGGACCTATGGCTACACCTTC.

The chain couples TRBV7-8 to TRBJ2-7, with a possible D match to TRBD1 (5 bases). The CDR3 is 14 residues long. Germline CDR1 SGHVS, CDR2 FQNEAQ. V was pared by 1 base and J by 2 bases, with 9 bases between. The chain's CDR3 is CASSLVQGPYEQYF. CDR3 bases: TGTGCCAGCAGCTTAGTCCAGGGTCCCTACGAGCAGTACTTC.

This clone was seen a single time. The chain recombines TRBV7-9 with TRBJ2-7, with 10 bases that match TRBD2. V shed 1 base and J 0 bases; nucleotides not matched to a gene: 9. The germline gives CDR1 SEHNR, CDR2 FQNEAQ (reference sequence). This CDR3 has 18 residues. The chain's CDR3 is CASSLVQTSGASSYEQYF. The CDR3 DNA is TGTGCCAGCAGCTTAGTTCAAACTAGCGGGGCAAGCTCCTACGAGCAGTACTTC.

CDR3 loop: CASGWGAGELFF. The CDR3 region has the DNA TGTGCTAGTGGTTGGGGCGCCGGGGAGCTGTTTTTT. The chain carries TRBV12-5 and TRBJ2-2; a weak D match, TRBD1 (5 bases). Germline CDR1 LGHNT, CDR2 FRNRAP. V was clipped by 4 bases and J by 6 bases, with 6 bases between them. The CDR3 totals 12 residues.

The chain is built from TRBV28 and TRBJ1-4; 11 nucleotides align to TRBD1. Germline V CDR1 and CDR2: MDHEN, SYDVKM. V was clipped by 5 bases and J by 1 base; unmatched bases: 3. The CDR3 runs 16 residues. The CDR3 region is CASSKGTGGTNEKLFF. The CDR3 DNA is TGTGCCAGCAGTAAGGGGACAGGGGGAACTAATGAAAAACTGTTTTTT.

The chain uses TRBV27 and TRBJ2-7; D may be TRBD2 (6 bases). The V gene's germline CDR1 is MNHEY and CDR2 SMNVEV (reference sequence). The CDR3 runs to 13 residues. Trimming stripped 2 bases from V and 3 bases from J, with 8 bases between. The CDR3 sequence: CASSLRESYEQYF. Written as DNA, the CDR3 is TGTGCCAGCAGTTTACGGGAGAGCTACGAGCAGTACTTC.

The rearrangement uses TRBV27 and TRBJ1-2, with TRBD1 matching 10 bases. V shed 6 bases and J 5 bases; nucleotides not matched to a gene: 12. CDR3 size: 16 residues. Germline CDR1 is MNHEY and CDR2 is SMNVEV (reference sequence). The CDR3 here is CASSRIDRGPPYGYTF. The DNA of the CDR3 is TGTGCCAGCAGCCGGATAGACAGGGGGCCCCCGTATGGCTACACCTTC.